This T cell receptor beta chain came from a study of beta chain features in type 1 diabetes. The study reverse transcribed the entire isolated RNA, so it sequenced expressed TCRB transcripts. The method was immunoSEQ multiplex PCR; TCRdb's version includes in-frame clones alone and lacks a portion of them. The sample holds 200,000 to 250,000 clones, around 9.6% seen once. This clone has a handful of counts. Its antigen is currently unknown. General study findings and limits: Naive, central memory and Treg TCRB repertoires appeared more alike in patients than in healthy donors. Amplification by PCR could prefer shorter templates, with the same effect in patients and controls.

The sequence came from a woman between 18 and 29 years old in good health. Material: naive CD4+ T cells from blood.

The CDR3 region has the DNA TGTGCCAGCAGCTTCAGGACGGACTTGCCCTATAATTCACCCCTCCACTTT. This encodes CASSFRTDLPYNSPLHF. The chain uses TRBV7-6 and TRBJ1-6, with D uncertain. The CDR3 runs 17 residues. CDR1 and CDR2 (germline): SGHVS, FNYEAQ. Trimming took 3 bases from V and 2 from J, leaving 14 bases between them.